The present entry profiles one T cell receptor (beta chain) with its context. Its antigen is not identified. This entry comes from a study of shared clonotypes between healthy human individuals. Study results and limitations: As a rule, naive subsets had a larger estimated richness than memory subsets.

Repertoires were generated with immunoSEQ multiplex PCR, while TCRdb's copy carries only in-frame clones and drops some. This repertoire shows around 2.1 million clones, around 95% found once; its top ten account for roughly 0.13%. J gave up 8 bases and V 3 bases, and 10 bases lay outside the gene matches. Germline CDR1 LNHDA, CDR2 SQIVND (reference sequence). This CDR3 has 16 amino acids. The chain recombines TRBV19 with TRBJ2-3; 11 nucleotides agree with TRBD2. This clonotype was obtained from a man between 18 and 29 years old in good health. The specimen sequenced was naive CD4+ T cells sorted from blood. Documented subset: CD45RA+ positively selected. As DNA, the CDR3 is TGTGCCAGTAGTATCGGGACTAGCGGCTCCTTTGCTACGCAGTATTTT. This sequence encodes CASSIGTSGSFATQYF.